The clone carrying this T cell receptor beta chain appeared a few times. The antigen is unknown. The entry originates in a study of CD8+ T cells in alopecia areata. This CDR3 has 13 residues. V was pared by 4 bases and J by 2 bases, with 9 bases between. Germline values: CDR1 SQVTM, CDR2 ANQGSEA. RNA was isolated and reverse transcribed to cDNA, the sequencing template. TCRdb's copy holds only in-frame clones and misses some; the assay was immunoSEQ multiplex PCR. Of roughly 120,000 clones in the sample, around two fifths were seen once. Study results and limitations: Alphabeta T cells residing in normal skin are also sequenced in scalp samples.

Sequencing was carried out using CD4+ T cells sorted from blood. The source is a human donor with alopecia areata. V usage is TRBV29-1 and J usage is TRBJ2-1, with D possibly being TRBD2 (5 bases). Here the CDR3 reads CSVGGSTYNEQFF. The CDR3 DNA sequence: TGCAGCGTTGGAGGGAGCACCTACAATGAGCAGTTCTTC.